These 3 T cell receptor beta chains were sequenced from one sample in a study of response to subunit inactivated influenza vaccine. TCRdb redid the calling of the RT-PCR reads with MiXCR, one entry per CDR3 protein. The sample has some 540,000 distinct CDR3 sequences, under 30% seen once. The sample was also linked to a second study, of T cells expressing NK-cell markers. That paper notes: cDNA encoding TCR beta was synthesized via 5'RACE template switching incorporating UMIs.

The sequencing used CD4+ T cells sorted from PBMCs, collected roughly 12 days after vaccination. These receptors were collected from a man aged 45-60 years who received an inactivated influenza vaccine.

This clonotype was observed many times. The V gene is TRBV7-9, the J gene TRBJ1-5; D remains unclear. V was trimmed by 4 bases and J by 5 bases, leaving 9 bases between them. Germline CDR1 SEHNR, CDR2 FQNEAQ (reference sequence). The CDR3 is 13 amino acids. CDR3 in amino acids: CASSSGFDQPQHF. The CDR3, as DNA: TGTGCCAGCAGCTCGGGGTTTGATCAGCCCCAGCATTTT.

This clonotype was seen a handful of times. The CDR3 DNA is TGTGCCAGCAGTGAAAGGGGGGGAAGATACAATGAGCAGTTCTTC. Protein sequence: CASSERGGRYNEQFF. This chain connects TRBV25-1 to TRBJ2-1; D is perhaps TRBD2 (7 bases). Germline loops: CDR1 MGHDK, CDR2 SYGVNS. The CDR3 totals 15 residues. The V end was cut by 2 bases, the J end by 4 bases, with 12 bases between. The variable domain in full, completed from reference TRBV25-1 and TRBJ2-1, reads EADIYQTPRYLVIGTGKKITLECSQTMGHDKMYWYQQDPGMELHLIHYSYGVNSTEKGDLSSESTVSRIRTEHFPLTLESARPSHTSQYLCASSERGGRYNEQFFGPGTRLTVL.

A few counts support this clonotype. V usage is TRBV29-1 and J usage is TRBJ1-1; maybe TRBD1 (5 bases). There are 13 residues in the CDR3. Trimming stripped 6 bases from V and 0 bases from J, with 11 bases between. Germline CDR1 SQVTM, CDR2 ANQGSEA. CDR3 coding DNA: TGCAGCGTACAAGACAGAGTGAACACTGAAGCTTTCTTT. Translating gives CSVQDRVNTEAFF.